Shown below are 8 T cell receptor beta chains from a single sample sequenced in a study of OX40 agonist ivuxolimab in advanced cancers. Libraries came from the immunoSEQ multiplex PCR assay. TCRdb mirrors the immuneACCESS table, restricted to in-frame sequences. Some clones are absent from its copies; in checked studies, under half trace to an unresolved V gene, and the reason for the others is unknown. This sample lists around 70,000 clones; approximately 86% were detected once. Around 2% of the sample goes to the ten largest clones. This sample comprised CD4+ or CD8+ T cells sorted from blood, obtained in a trial of the OX40 agonist ivuxolimab. These receptors were taken from an adult with an advanced solid tumor such as melanoma, head and neck, liver or kidney cancer.

This clone was seen a few times. J is TRBJ2-7 and V is TRBV25-1; D possibly uses TRBD1 or TRBD2 (5 bases each). V was shortened by 5 bases and J by 0 bases, with 17 bases between the two germline ends. This CDR3 spans 16 amino acids. Germline loops: CDR1 MGHDK, CDR2 SYGVNS. In nucleotides, the CDR3 is TGTGCCAGCAGTTTTCAGGGCGGAGGCCTCTCCTACGAGCAGTACTTC. It translates to CASSFQGGGLSYEQYF.

The chain is built from TRBV7-9 and TRBJ1-1; 10 bases map to TRBD1. From germline, CDR1 is SEHNR and CDR2 FQNEAQ (reference sequence). CDR3 length equals 14 residues. V gave up 8 bases and J gave up 7 bases; unmatched junction bases: 10. The CDR3 DNA reads as TGTGCCAGCCAACGACAGGGGACAGGGGATGAAGCTTTCTTT. This gives the protein CASQRQGTGDEAFF. The complete variable domain, with remaining parts taken from reference TRBV7-9 and TRBJ1-1, reads DTGVSQNPRHKITKRGQNVTFRCDPISEHNRLYWYRQTLGQGPEFLTYFQNEAQLEKSRLLSDRFSAERPKGSFSTLEIQRTEQGDSAMYLCASQRQGTGDEAFFGQGTRLTVV.

This clone was observed a single time. The J gene is TRBJ1-1, the V gene TRBV7-2; no clear D. The V gene's germline CDR1 is SGHTA and CDR2 FQGNSA. Between the trimmed V and J ends, which lost 1 base and 10 bases, there was a span of 10 bases. This CDR3 is built from 12 residues. CDR3 DNA: TGTGCCAGCAGCTTAGGGGCATCCTCAGCTTTCTTT. The encoded protein is CASSLGASSAFF. Variable domain in full (rest from reference TRBV7-2 and TRBJ1-1): GAGVSQSPSNKVTEKGKDVELRCDPISGHTALYWYRQSLGQGLEFLIYFQGNSAPDKSGLPSDRFSAERTGGSVSTLTIQRTQQEDSAVYLCASSLGASSAFFGQGTRLTVV.

J is TRBJ2-2 and V is TRBV5-1, with D perhaps matching TRBD2 (6 bases). Trimming removed 7 bases at V and 2 bases at J, with 18 bases between. Germline CDR1 is SGHRS and CDR2 is YFSETQ. The CDR3 length is 16 residues. The CDR3 DNA reads TGCGCCAGCTTAATCCGCGGGGACCTCAACACCGGGGAGCTGTTTTTT. Protein sequence: CASLIRGDLNTGELFF.

This chain connects TRBV5-6 to TRBJ2-1, with 10 bases identical to TRBD1. The CDR3 is 16 residues long. Germline V CDR1 and CDR2: SGHDT, YYEEEE. V gave up 2 bases and J gave up 4 bases; unmatched junction bases: 6. In DNA form, the CDR3 reads TGTGCCAGCAGCTTCCTCGGGACAGGGGTATACAATGAGCAGTTCTTC. The encoded protein is CASSFLGTGVYNEQFF.

This clone was counted only a few times. The rearrangement links TRBV27 to TRBJ1-5; tentatively, D is TRBD1 (5 bases). Germline V gene lookup returns CDR1 MNHEY and CDR2 SMNVEV (reference sequence). The CDR3 has 15 amino acids. Trimming shortened V by 2 bases and J by 10 bases, and 18 bases separated the two germline ends. The CDR3 DNA is TGTGCCAGCAGTTTAAGTGCGGGACCCGACCATCCCCAGCATTTT. Translated: CASSLSAGPDHPQHF.

This rearrangement joins TRBV10-3 to TRBJ1-1; tentatively, D is TRBD1 (5 bases). With 0 bases removed from V and 4 bases from J, the gap between germline ends came to 12 bases. Germline CDR1 ENHRY, CDR2 SYGVKD. CDR3 length: 15 residues. The CDR3 spells CAISESIGGGTEAFF. CDR3 nucleotide sequence: TGTGCCATCAGTGAGTCAATCGGGGGTGGCACTGAAGCTTTCTTT.

V gene TRBV14 combines with J gene TRBJ2-7; 11 positions agree with TRBD2. The length of the CDR3 is 17 residues. With V trimmed by 5 bases and J by 6 bases, 15 bases remained unmatched. Germline V lookup: CDR1 SGHDN, CDR2 FVKESK. The CDR3 is CASSFFDLAGGPGEQYF. The CDR3, as DNA: TGTGCCAGCAGCTTTTTTGATTTAGCGGGAGGGCCGGGCGAGCAGTACTTC.